These 8 T cell receptor beta chains originate from one sample sequenced in a study of CD8+CD57+ T cells in acquired aplastic anemia. CD8+CD57+ cell expansion, shown by flow cytometry, had occurred in the patients selected for sequencing. According to the study, genomic DNA was the template for TCR beta VDJ and CDR3 profiling. Using its own MiXCR run on the reads, TCRdb lists one record per CDR3 protein. Of approximately 190,000 distinct CDR3 sequences listed, around 47% were seen once; the top ten hold 9.7%. Sequencing was done on a sample of sorted CD4+, CD8+, or CD8+CD57+ T cells (not recorded which) from PBMCs. The receptor source for this set is a human donor with aplastic anemia.

The CDR3 region is CASSLGQGPTNYGYTF. CDR3 coding DNA: TGTGCCAGCAGCTTAGGGCAGGGGCCCACTAACTATGGCTACACCTTC. The chain is built from TRBV11-1 and TRBJ1-2; the D gene is possibly TRBD1 (6 bases). Germline V gene data show CDR1 as SGHAT and CDR2 as FQDESV (reference sequence). The CDR3 is 16 residues long. Trimming took off 1 base at V and 0 bases at J, with 12 bases between the two ends.

This clonotype was seen a handful of times. This chain uses TRBV6-1 with TRBJ2-1; 7 bases match TRBD1. The germline CDR1 and CDR2 sequences are MNHNS and SASEGT. The CDR3 is 13 amino acids. The ends lost 0 bases at V and 12 bases at J; junction bases unmatched: 5. The CDR3 region has the DNA TGTGCCAGCAGTGAAGCGCAGACAGGGCTGCAGTTCTTC. Translation gives CASSEAQTGLQFF.

The chain joins TRBV19 to TRBJ1-2, with unresolved D. Germline V gene data show CDR1 as LNHDA and CDR2 as SQIVND (reference sequence). V dropped 3 bases and J dropped 4 bases, with 9 bases sitting between them. CDR3 length: 13 amino acids. The CDR3 DNA reads TGTGCCAGTAGTATGGGAACGGGCTATGGCTACACCTTC. Protein sequence: CASSMGTGYGYTF.

This chain uses TRBV7-6 with TRBJ1-2; D is perhaps TRBD1 (5 bases). Looked up from germline, CDR1 is SGHVS and CDR2 is FNYEAQ. The CDR3 extends over 13 amino acids. Trimming cost V 4 bases and J 0 bases, with 6 bases left between them. CDR3 nucleotide sequence: TGTGCCAGCAGCTCGACAGCTAACTATGGCTACACCTTC. This gives the protein CASSSTANYGYTF.

Concerning this clonotype: The junction does not match germline at one end; this may be a read error. The V call is TRBV11-2, the J call TRBJ2-7; tentative D call: TRBD2 (5 bases). The CDR3 is 15 residues long. CDR1 and CDR2 (germline): SGHAT, FQNNGV. The CDR3 loop is CASSLIRGAAYEQCF. DNA for the CDR3: TGTGCCAGCAGCTTAATACGGGGAGCCGCCTACGAGCAGTGCTTC.

The rearrangement uses TRBV29-1 and TRBJ1-2, with 10 bases aligning to TRBD1. CDR1 and CDR2 (germline): SQVTM, ANQGSEA. V shed 4 bases, J shed 5 bases, and the junction held 7 bases outside the gene matches. The CDR3 runs 14 residues. The CDR3 DNA reads TGCAGCGTTGGAGGGGCGGGACAGGGGTATGGCTACACCTTC. Protein: CSVGGAGQGYGYTF.

About this clonotype: At one boundary the junction diverges from the germline segment, which might be a read error. The genes are TRBV19 and TRBJ2-3; D perhaps matches TRBD1 (6 bases). Germline loops: CDR1 LNHDA, CDR2 SQIVND (reference sequence). This CDR3 contains 17 residues. CDR3 in DNA: TGTGCCAGTGATCTCCGAAGGGGGAGTTTAAGCACAGATACGCGGTATTTT. It is translated as CASDLRRGSLSTDTRYF.

The J gene is TRBJ2-1, the V gene TRBV2; TRBD2 aligns across 11 bases. Germline V CDR1 and CDR2: SNHLY, FYNNEI. The ends lost 6 bases at V and 8 bases at J; junction bases unmatched: 9. The CDR3 runs to 15 residues. The CDR3 nucleotides read TGTGCCAGCAGGTCGGGTAGCGGGAGGGTCCATGAGCAGTTCTTC. Residues: CASRSGSGRVHEQFF.